The TCR beta chain described here comes from a study of low-dose radiotherapy and immunotherapy resistance in tumors. Study at large: A dose of 300 mg of oral aspirin was taken by patients daily for four cycles from cycle 1 day 1.

TRAV and TRBV primers primed cDNA for both TCRalpha and TCRbeta. With a V-primer adapter and a constant-region primer, TCRs were amplified for 20 PCR cycles. TCRdb called the reads again in MiXCR, with one record for every CDR3 protein. The repertoire holds about 39,000 distinct CDR3 sequences, with roughly 28% as singletons. Time point meaning: before trial treatment. V was pared by 5 bases and J by 0 bases, with 12 bases of the junction left unmatched. Germline loops: CDR1 MNHGY, CDR2 SAAAGT. This CDR3 region has 19 residues. The origin of this receptor is a male donor with gallbladder cancer. V and J are TRBV6-8 and TRBJ2-6, with 8 bases identical to TRBD1. Sequenced here: PBMCs, sampled before treatment. CDR3 region: CASSEFGTGRFSGANVLTF. CDR3 bases: TGTGCCAGCAGTGAATTTGGGACAGGTCGATTCTCTGGGGCCAACGTCCTGACTTTC.